The rows below give T cell receptor beta chains drawn from one sample of a study of CD8 T cells in ankylosing spondylitis. TCRdb independently ran MiXCR on the 5' RACE reads; one entry per CDR3 protein. The sample records 300,000 to 350,000 distinct CDR3 sequences, around a tenth being singletons. The sample was blood, either unsorted or a sorted T cell fraction (not recorded which). The receptors here all came from a female donor with ankylosing spondylitis or in good health (not recorded which). Both conserved end residues are part of each CDR3.

V gene	J gene	CDR3 protein
TRBV7-9	TRBJ2-7	CASSLANTEGEQYF
TRBV14	TRBJ2-1	CASSQDQGRGNNEQFF
TRBV7-9	TRBJ1-6	CATDGGGFRNSPLHF
TRBV20-1	TRBJ2-7	CSARDRAYEQYF
TRBV3-1	TRBJ2-3	CASSQDDLGTDTQYF
TRBV2	TRBJ2-6	CASSDWASGANVLTF
TRBV12-3/TRBV12-4	TRBJ1-1	CASRTESWTGHTEAFF
TRBV5-5	TRBJ2-2	CASSFSLVGNTGELFF
TRBV12-3/TRBV12-4	TRBJ1-1	CASSPTGKRNTEAFF
TRBV6-5	TRBJ1-3	CASSYTGTGANSGNTIYF
TRBV4-1	TRBJ1-1	CASSAGATEAFF
TRBV27	TRBJ2-1	CASGRLAGFSYNEQFF
TRBV7-2	TRBJ1-4	CASSSGTGNKKLFF
TRBV7-9	TRBJ1-2	CASTTGTDYGYTF
TRBV4-3	TRBJ2-1	CASSLPGGTPGEQFF
TRBV5-1	TRBJ1-6	CASTRTGENSPLHF
TRBV5-1	TRBJ1-1	CASSQGQGRINTEAFF
TRBV12-3/TRBV12-4	TRBJ2-2	CASSLQGPGELFF
TRBV15	TRBJ2-1	CATSSGLPGLADNEQFF